Below are 9 T cell receptor beta chains sequenced from a single sample in a study of technical replicates of blood from a few donors (dated 2017 in TCRdb). The receptor library was made with the immunoSEQ multiplex PCR assay. TCRdb provides this immuneACCESS table in a form limited to in-frame rearrangements. Some clones are lacking; in checked studies, under half of them reflect an unresolved V gene, and why the rest are absent is not known. This sample holds more than 70,000 clones; around 97% were observed only once. Roughly 0.2% of the sample belongs to the ten largest clones. The specimen sequenced was T cells isolated from PBMCs. The source of these receptors is a human donor in good health.

This clone was counted a few times. This chain uses TRBV11-2 with TRBJ1-1, with TRBD1 matching over 8 bases. Germline CDR1 reads SGHAT; CDR2 reads FQNNGV. The CDR3 is 14 residues long. Trimming took 5 bases from V and 5 from J; bases not matched to a gene: 7. CDR3 sequence (DNA): TGTGCCAGCAGCCTTCGACAGGGGAGGACTGAAGCTTTCTTT. Translation gives CASSLRQGRTEAFF. The full variable domain, with the rest looked up from reference TRBV11-2 and TRBJ1-1, is EAGVAQSPRYKIIEKRQSVAFWCNPISGHATLYWYQQILGQGPKLLIQFQNNGVVDDSQLPKDRFSAERLKGVDSTLKIQPAKLEDSAVYLCASSLRQGRTEAFFGQGTRLTVV.

The chain couples TRBV5-6 to TRBJ1-1, with D possibly matching TRBD1 (6 bases). The germline V gene has CDR1 SGHDT and CDR2 YYEEEE. Between the trimmed V and J ends, which lost 0 bases and 5 bases, there was a span of 11 bases. The CDR3 is made up of 14 amino acids. The CDR3, as DNA: TGTGCCAGCAGCTTGGTTCAGGGGCGGACTGAAGCTTTCTTT. Protein: CASSLVQGRTEAFF.

The chain uses TRBV19 and TRBJ1-5, with D maybe TRBD1 (5 bases). The CDR3 has 14 residues. The germline V gene encodes CDR1 LNHDA and CDR2 SQIVND (reference sequence). Trimming took off 4 bases at V and 6 bases at J, with 13 bases between the two ends. Here the CDR3 reads CASSTLGGSQPQHF. DNA for the CDR3: TGTGCCAGTAGTACCCTCGGGGGGAGTCAGCCCCAGCATTTT.

This chain uses TRBV27 with TRBJ2-7; D might be TRBD2 (5 bases). The CDR3 is 15 amino acids. V was shortened by 5 bases and J by 1 base, with 15 bases between the two germline ends. CDR1 is MNHEY, CDR2 SMNVEV, per germline (reference sequence). CDR3 amino acids: CASSLGNSRSYEQYF. The CDR3 bases are TGTGCCAGCAGTCTCGGGAACAGTCGATCCTACGAGCAGTACTTC.

The CDR3 DNA reads as TGCGCCACCAAGAACGGAGGGTCTTCTGGAAACACCATATATTTT. This encodes CATKNGGSSGNTIYF. The chain combines TRBV10-2 with TRBJ1-3; D remains ambiguous. Trimming cost V 10 bases and J 1 base, with 17 bases left between them. This CDR3 region has 15 residues. In germline, CDR1 is WSHSY, CDR2 SAAADI.

This sequence joins TRBV30 and TRBJ1-5, with TRBD1 matching over 7 bases. The germline CDR1 and CDR2 sequences are GTSNPN and SVGIG (reference sequence). With 2 bases clipped from V and 4 bases from J, the junction kept 8 bases outside the gene matches. CDR3 length: 15 residues. In nucleotides, the CDR3 is TGTGCCTGGAGTAACCTGGGACAGCCGAATCAGCCCCAGCATTTT. This translates into CAWSNLGQPNQPQHF.

This chain uses TRBV11-3 with TRBJ2-7; possible D gene TRBD1, 6 bases. Trimming cost V 3 bases and J 0 bases, with 9 bases left between them. The CDR3 has 14 residues. Germline CDR1 is SGHNT and CDR2 is YENEEA. CDR3 bases: TGTGCCAGCAGCTTGGCACAGGGCTCCTACGAGCAGTACTTC. Translation: CASSLAQGSYEQYF.

CDR3 DNA sequence: TGTGCCATCAGCCCACTAGCGGTAGGTACCCTCGAGCAGTACTTC. This translates into CAISPLAVGTLEQYF. This chain links TRBV10-3 with TRBJ2-7, with 8 bases identical to TRBD2. The CDR3 is 15 amino acids. CDR1 is ENHRY and CDR2 is SYGVKD in the germline V gene. The trim removed 6 bases at V and 6 bases at J, leaving 13 bases unmatched.

The chain has TRBV28 and TRBJ1-2; D is ambiguous. Germline CDR1 is MDHEN and CDR2 is SYDVKM. CDR3 length: 14 amino acids. The V end lost 2 bases, the J end lost 0 bases, and 7 bases lay between the germline ends. The CDR3 DNA sequence: TGTGCCAGCAGTTTACAGCTAGCTAACTATGGCTACACCTTC. Encoded protein: CASSLQLANYGYTF.